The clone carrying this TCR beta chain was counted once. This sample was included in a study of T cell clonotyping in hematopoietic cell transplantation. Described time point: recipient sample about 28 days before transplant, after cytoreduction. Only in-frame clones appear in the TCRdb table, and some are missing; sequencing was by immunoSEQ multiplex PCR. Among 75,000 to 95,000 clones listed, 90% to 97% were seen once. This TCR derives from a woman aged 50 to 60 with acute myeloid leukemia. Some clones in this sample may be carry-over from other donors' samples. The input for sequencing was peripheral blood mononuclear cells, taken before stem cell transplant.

As DNA, the CDR3 is TGTGCCAGCAGTCGGGGACTAGCGGGGAGCAATGAGCAGTTCTTC. Residues: CASSRGLAGSNEQFF. The rearrangement joins TRBV2 to TRBJ2-1, with 13 bases aligning to TRBD2. The CDR3 has 15 residues. Germline V CDR1 and CDR2: SNHLY, FYNNEI. J was trimmed by 6 bases and V by 5 bases; bases with no gene match: 4.